This T cell receptor (beta chain) was sequenced during a study of T cells after yellow fever vaccination. Broader study findings: The appearance of a small share of clonotypes in both CD4 and CD8 compartments was observed. Subsequent booster samples again held most clones from primary vaccination (approximately 95% CD4, 85% to 90% CD8). Sorted repertoires could include abundant contaminating clonotypes from bulk cells.

Trimming removed 4 bases from V and 5 bases from J; junction bases left unmatched: 3. Germline loops: CDR1 SGHNT, CDR2 YYREEE (reference sequence). CDR3 size: 15 residues. This clonotype came up many times. Antigen unknown. TCR cDNA was made by 5'RACE template switching, adding a universal primer site and UMIs. TCRdb itself ran the 5' RACE reads through MiXCR, one entry per CDR3 protein. The sample comprises roughly 340,000 distinct CDR3 sequences, under 5% of which are singletons, and more than 20% rests with the top ten. This chain uses TRBV5-4 with TRBJ2-2, with 12 bases matching TRBD2. This TCR derives from a man aged 18 to 29 who received the YFV17D yellow fever vaccine. The input for sequencing was PBMCs, taken 5 days after the yellow fever booster vaccination. CDR3 nucleotide sequence: TGTGCCAGCAGCCCGACTAGCGGGGGAACCGGGGAGCTGTTTTTT. Amino acid sequence: CASSPTSGGTGELFF.